Listed here is a single TCR beta chain. No antigen is known for it. Tagging with unique molecular identifiers was a feature of the TCR beta cDNA libraries. TCRdb recomputed calls from the PCR reads with MiXCR, one row per CDR3 protein. This table has about 460,000 distinct CDR3 sequences, nearly 45% appearing once. The entry originates in a study of post-analysis software for immune sequencing data. The germline gives CDR1 SGHRS, CDR2 YFSETQ. With V trimmed by 5 bases and J by 7 bases, 8 bases remained unmatched. The CDR3 length is 13 residues. General study findings and limits: The five TRBV segments detected at higher frequency in patients than in controls included TRBV5-6, TRBV5-1 and TRBV20-1.

V usage is TRBV5-1 and J usage is TRBJ2-7, with 8 bases identical to TRBD1. The sequence came from a girl aged 5 to 17 with multiple sclerosis. Sequencing input: blood. This CDR3 reads CASRVRTGTEQYF. CDR3 nucleotide sequence: TGCGCCAGCAGAGTCAGGACAGGGACAGAGCAGTACTTC.